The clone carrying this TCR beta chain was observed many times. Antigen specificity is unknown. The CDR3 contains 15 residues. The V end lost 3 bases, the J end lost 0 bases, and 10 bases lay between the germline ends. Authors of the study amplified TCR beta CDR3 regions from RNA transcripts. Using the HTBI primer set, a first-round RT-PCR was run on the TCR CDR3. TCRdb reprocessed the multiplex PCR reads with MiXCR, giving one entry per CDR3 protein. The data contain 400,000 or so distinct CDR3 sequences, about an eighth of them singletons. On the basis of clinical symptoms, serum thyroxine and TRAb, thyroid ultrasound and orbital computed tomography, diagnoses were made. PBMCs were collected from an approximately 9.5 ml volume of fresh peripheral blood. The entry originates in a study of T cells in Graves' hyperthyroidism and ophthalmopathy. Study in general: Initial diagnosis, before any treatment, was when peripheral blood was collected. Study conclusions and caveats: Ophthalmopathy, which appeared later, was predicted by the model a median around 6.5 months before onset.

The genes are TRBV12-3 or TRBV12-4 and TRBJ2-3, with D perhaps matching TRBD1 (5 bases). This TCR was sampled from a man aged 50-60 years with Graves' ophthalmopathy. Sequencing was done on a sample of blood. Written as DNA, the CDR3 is TGTGCCAGCAGTTTGGACACCGCTAGCACAGATACGCAGTATTTT. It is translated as CASSLDTASTDTQYF.